This TCR beta chain was sequenced during a study of control samples from healthy donors and cancer patients. Some clones are missing from TCRdb's copy, which holds only in-frame ones; the method was immunoSEQ multiplex PCR. The table has about 120,000 clones, roughly 87% seen once. The sample holds one count of this clone. The receptor was isolated from a man younger than 35 in good health. The sequenced sample consisted of blood.

The CDR3 loop reads CASSPHGTANNSPLHF. CDR3 sequence (DNA): TGTGCCAGCAGCCCACACGGGACAGCTAATAATTCACCCCTCCACTTT. The rearrangement joins TRBV7-9 to TRBJ1-6, with TRBD1 matching over 7 bases. Looked up from germline, CDR1 is SEHNR and CDR2 is FQNEAQ (reference sequence). The CDR3 totals 16 residues. V trimming: 5 bases; J trimming: 5 bases; junction bases outside the gene matches: 9.